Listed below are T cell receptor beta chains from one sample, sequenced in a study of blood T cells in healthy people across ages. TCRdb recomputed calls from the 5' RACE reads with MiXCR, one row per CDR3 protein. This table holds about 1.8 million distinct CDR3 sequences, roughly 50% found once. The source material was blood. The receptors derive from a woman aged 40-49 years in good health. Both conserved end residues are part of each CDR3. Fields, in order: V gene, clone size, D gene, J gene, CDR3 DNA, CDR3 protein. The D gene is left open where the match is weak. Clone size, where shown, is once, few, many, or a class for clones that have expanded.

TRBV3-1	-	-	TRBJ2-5	TGTGCCAGCAGCCAACGGGCCCTTGGGACCCAGTACTTC	CASSQRALGTQYF
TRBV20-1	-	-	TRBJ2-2	TGCAGTGCTGGCCCCGGGAAGAACACCGGGGAGCTGTTTTTT	CSAGPGKNTGELFF
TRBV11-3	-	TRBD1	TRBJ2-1	TGTGCCAGCAGTCCTCTTCCTGGGACAGGAACGCCCAATGAGCAGTTCTTC	CASSPLPGTGTPNEQFF
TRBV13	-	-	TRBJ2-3	TGTGCCAGCAGTCACGGGACGGAGGATCCAGATACGCAGTATTTT	CASSHGTEDPDTQYF
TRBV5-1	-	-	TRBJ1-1	TGCGCCAGCAGCCCCGAACAGGGCCTGAACACTGAAGCTTTCTTT	CASSPEQGLNTEAFF
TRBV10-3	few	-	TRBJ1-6	TGTGCCACGGACAGTGACAGCTCCTATAATTCACCCCTCCACTTT	CATDSDSSYNSPLHF
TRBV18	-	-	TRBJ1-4	TGTGCCAGCTCACCTGTAAGGGGAACAACTAATGAAAAACTGTTTTTT	CASSPVRGTTNEKLFF
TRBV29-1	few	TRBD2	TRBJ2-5	TGCAGCGTTGATGGACTAGCGGGGGGGCAAGAGACCCAGTACTTC	CSVDGLAGGQETQYF
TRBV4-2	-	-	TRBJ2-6	TGTGCCAGCAGCCAAGACGAGGTCTCTGGGGCCAACGTCCTGACTTTC	CASSQDEVSGANVLTF
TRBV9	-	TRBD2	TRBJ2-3	TGTGCCAGCAGCTCATCTAGCGGGGGGGACCCCCGCACAGATACGCAGTATTTT	CASSSSSGGDPRTDTQYF
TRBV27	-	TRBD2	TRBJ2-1	TGTGCCAGCAGTTTATTATTTAGCGGGGGGGCCTGTGAGCAGTTCTTC	CASSLLFSGGACEQFF
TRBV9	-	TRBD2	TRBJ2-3	TGTGCCAGCAGCCACGGGACTAGCGGGGCTGTTTACAATGAGCAGTATTTT	CASSHGTSGAVYNEQYF
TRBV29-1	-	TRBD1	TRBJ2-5	TGCAGCGTTACAAAACACGGGACAGGGGAAGAGACCCAGTACTTC	CSVTKHGTGEETQYF
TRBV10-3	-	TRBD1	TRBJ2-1	TGTGCCATACGGGACAGGTGGTTGAATGAGCAGTTCTTC	CAIRDRWLNEQFF
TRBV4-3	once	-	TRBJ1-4	TGCGCCAGCAGCCAAGAGGTCCCCAATGAAAAACTGTTTTTT	CASSQEVPNEKLFF
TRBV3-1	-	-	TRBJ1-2	TGTGCCAGCAGCCAAGACCCCCCCTATGGCTACACCTTC	CASSQDPPYGYTF
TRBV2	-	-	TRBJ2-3	TGTGCCAGCAAAAAAGGAACCTACAGCACAGATACGCAGTATTTT	CASKKGTYSTDTQYF
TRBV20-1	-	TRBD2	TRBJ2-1	TGCAGTGCCAGGCCAATAGCGGGGAGCTCCTACAATGAGCAGTTCTTC	CSARPIAGSSYNEQFF
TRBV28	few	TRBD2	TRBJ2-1	TGTGCCAGCAGTTTATATCTAGCGGGGGTTAACGGGTGGCAGTTCTTC	CASSLYLAGVNGWQFF
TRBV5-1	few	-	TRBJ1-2	TGCGCCAGCAGCTTCAAGGGGGATTCGGCTAACTATGGCTACACCTTC	CASSFKGDSANYGYTF
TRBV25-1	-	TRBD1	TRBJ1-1	TGTGCCAGCAGTGTCATGAGGGGGGATGTACAGGGGACCACTGAAGCTTTCTTT	CASSVMRGDVQGTTEAFF
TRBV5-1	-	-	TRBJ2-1	TGCGCCCTCCCCCAGAACCACAATGAGCAGTTCTTC	CALPQNHNEQFF
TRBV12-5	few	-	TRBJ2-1	TGTGCTAGTGGTTTGACCCCGACAGCCAACAATGAGCAGTTCTTC	CASGLTPTANNEQFF
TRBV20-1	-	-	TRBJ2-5	TGCAGTGCTAGAGATAAAAGGGCGGGGGCCTCCCAAGGGACCCAGTACTTC	CSARDKRAGASQGTQYF
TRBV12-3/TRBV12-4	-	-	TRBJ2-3	TGTGCCAGCACCTTCCAAGGGACAACAGATACGCAGTATTTT	CASTFQGTTDTQYF
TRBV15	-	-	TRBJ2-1	TGTGCCACCAGCAGAGATCAAGGGAGCTACTACAATGAGCAGTTCTTC	CATSRDQGSYYNEQFF
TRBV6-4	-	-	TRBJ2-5	TGTGCCAGCAGTGACGCGTTAGACTACAATCGGCAGTACTTC	CASSDALDYNRQYF
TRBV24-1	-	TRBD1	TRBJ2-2	TGTGCCACCAGTGATTTGCGTCGGGACAGGGGAACCGGGGAGCTGTTTTTT	CATSDLRRDRGTGELFF
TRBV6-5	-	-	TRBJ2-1	TGTGCCAGCAGTTACACCCCAGGGTCCTACAATGAGCAGTTCTTC	CASSYTPGSYNEQFF
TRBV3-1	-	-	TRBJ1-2	TGTGCCAGCAGCCAAGACCCGGAGGACAGCCTTATTTTCTATGGCTACACCTTC	CASSQDPEDSLIFYGYTF
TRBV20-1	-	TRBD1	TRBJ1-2	TGCAGTGCTAGATATCAGGGACAGGGAACCTATGGCTACACCTTC	CSARYQGQGTYGYTF
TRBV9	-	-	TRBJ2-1	TGTGCCAGCAGCGTAGAGAGGGGTGAGCAGTTCTTC	CASSVERGEQFF
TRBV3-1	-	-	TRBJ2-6	TGTGCCAGCAGCCAAGGACGGTCAAGGTTTGCTGGGGCCAACGTCCTGACTTTC	CASSQGRSRFAGANVLTF
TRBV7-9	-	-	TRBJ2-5	TGTGCCAGCAGCAACGGGCCAACCATCTGGTACTTC	CASSNGPTIWYF
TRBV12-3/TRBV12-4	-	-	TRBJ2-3	TGTGCCAGCAGTTTTGGGGCACTCTCCCGGCCGACAGATACGCAGTATTTT	CASSFGALSRPTDTQYF
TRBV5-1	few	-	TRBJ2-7	TGCGCCAGCAGCTTGGACGGCGCAAGCTCCTACGAGCAGTACTTC	CASSLDGASSYEQYF
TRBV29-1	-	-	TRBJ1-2	TGCAGCGCCGACGGCGTTATCTTGGGGAACTATGGCTACACCTTC	CSADGVILGNYGYTF
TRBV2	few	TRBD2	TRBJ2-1	TGTGCCAGCTGGCGGGCGGGGGGGCCTAACAATGAGCAGTTCTTC	CASWRAGGPNNEQFF
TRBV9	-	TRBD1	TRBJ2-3	TGTGCCAGCAGCGATCAACAGGGGTCCGGCCGACGCACAGATACGCAGTATTTT	CASSDQQGSGRRTDTQYF
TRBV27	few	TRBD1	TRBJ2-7	TGTGCCACACAGGGGGCGAACTCCTACGAGCAGTACTTC	CATQGANSYEQYF
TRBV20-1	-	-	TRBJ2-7	TGCAGTGCCGCTACTCTCTACGAGCAGTACTTC	CSAATLYEQYF